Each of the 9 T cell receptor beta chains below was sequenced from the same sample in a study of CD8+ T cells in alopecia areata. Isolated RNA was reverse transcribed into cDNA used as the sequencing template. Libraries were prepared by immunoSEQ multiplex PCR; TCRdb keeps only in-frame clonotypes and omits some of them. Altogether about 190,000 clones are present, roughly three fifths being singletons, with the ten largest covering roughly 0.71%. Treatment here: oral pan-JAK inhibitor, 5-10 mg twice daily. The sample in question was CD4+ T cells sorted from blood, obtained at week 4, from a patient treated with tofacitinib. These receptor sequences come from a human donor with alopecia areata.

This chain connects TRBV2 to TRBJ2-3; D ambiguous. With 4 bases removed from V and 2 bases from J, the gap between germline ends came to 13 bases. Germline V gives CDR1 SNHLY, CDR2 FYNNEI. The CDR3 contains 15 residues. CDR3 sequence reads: CASSVWQSDTDTQYF. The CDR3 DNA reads TGTGCCAGCAGTGTATGGCAGTCCGACACAGATACGCAGTATTTT.

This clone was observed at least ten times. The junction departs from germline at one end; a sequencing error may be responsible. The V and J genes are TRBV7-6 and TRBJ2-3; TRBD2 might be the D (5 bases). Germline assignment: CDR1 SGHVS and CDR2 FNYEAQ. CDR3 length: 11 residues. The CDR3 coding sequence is TGTGCCAGCAGCTTAGCTGGCGGGTATTCTTTT. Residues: CASSLAGGYSF.

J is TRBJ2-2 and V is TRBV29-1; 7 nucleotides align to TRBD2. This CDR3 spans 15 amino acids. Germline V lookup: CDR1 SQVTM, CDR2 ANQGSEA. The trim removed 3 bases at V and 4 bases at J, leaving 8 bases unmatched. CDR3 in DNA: TGCAGCGTTGATGGCGAGGGAGGGGCCACCGGGGAGCTGTTTTTT. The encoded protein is CSVDGEGGATGELFF.

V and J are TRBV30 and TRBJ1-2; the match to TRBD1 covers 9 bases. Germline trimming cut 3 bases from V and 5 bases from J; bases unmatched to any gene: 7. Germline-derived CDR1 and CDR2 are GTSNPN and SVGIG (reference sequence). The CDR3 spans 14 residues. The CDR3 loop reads CAWSGGTGIYGYTF. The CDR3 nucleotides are TGTGCCTGGAGCGGTGGGACAGGGATTTATGGCTACACCTTC.

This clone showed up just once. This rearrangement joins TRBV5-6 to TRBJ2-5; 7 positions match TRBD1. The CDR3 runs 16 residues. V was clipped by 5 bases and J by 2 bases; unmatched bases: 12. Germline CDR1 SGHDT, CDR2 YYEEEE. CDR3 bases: TGTGCCAGCAGTACCTACAGGGGATGGACGCAAGAGACCCAGTACTTC. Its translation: CASSTYRGWTQETQYF.

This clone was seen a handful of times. Here the CDR3 DNA reads TGTGCCAGCAGCCACAACACAGGGGGCTACACCTTC. It encodes CASSHNTGGYTF. The V call is TRBV7-9, the J call TRBJ1-2; a weak D match, TRBD1 (6 bases). Trimming removed 5 bases from V and 8 bases from J, with 12 bases in between. The CDR3 is made up of 12 amino acids. Germline assignment: CDR1 SEHNR and CDR2 FQNEAQ (reference sequence).

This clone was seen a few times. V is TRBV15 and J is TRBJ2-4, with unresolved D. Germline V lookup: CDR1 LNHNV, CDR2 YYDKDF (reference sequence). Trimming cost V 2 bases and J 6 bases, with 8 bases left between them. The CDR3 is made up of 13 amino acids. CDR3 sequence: CATSRYSGNIQYF. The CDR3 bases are TGTGCCACCAGCAGATATTCCGGAAACATTCAGTACTTC.

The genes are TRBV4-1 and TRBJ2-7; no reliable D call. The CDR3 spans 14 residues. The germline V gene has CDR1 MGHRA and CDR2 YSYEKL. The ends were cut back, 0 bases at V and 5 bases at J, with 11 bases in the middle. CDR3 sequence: CASSQDPSRNEQYF. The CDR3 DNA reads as TGCGCCAGCAGCCAAGATCCCAGCCGGAACGAGCAGTACTTC.

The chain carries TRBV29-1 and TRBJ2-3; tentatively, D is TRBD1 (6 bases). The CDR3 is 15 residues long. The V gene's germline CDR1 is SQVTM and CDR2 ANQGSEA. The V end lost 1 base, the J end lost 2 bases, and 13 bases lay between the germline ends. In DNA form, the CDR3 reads TGCAGCGTTGAAGGTGGGACAACTCTCACAGATACGCAGTATTTT. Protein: CSVEGGTTLTDTQYF.